This T cell receptor beta chain derives from a study of shared clonotypes between healthy human individuals. Investigators spread the genomic DNA of each subset evenly over several immunoSEQ plates. The data were produced by immunoSEQ multiplex PCR, yet TCRdb's version contains in-frame clones alone and is incomplete. The sample contains a few hundred thousand clones, roughly 97% of which appear only once. The CDR3 loop spans 14 amino acids. Trimming removed 1 base at V and 1 base at J, with 8 bases between. The germline CDR1 and CDR2 sequences are SGHAT and FQNNGV. J is TRBJ2-7 and V is TRBV11-2; D is undetermined. The sequence was obtained from a woman aged 25-40 years in good health. Specimen: naive CD4+ T cells sorted from blood. Subset meaning: CD45RA+ positively selected. For the CDR3, the DNA is TGTGCCAGCAGCTTAGTCGTCAGATCCTACGAGCAGTACTTC. It encodes CASSLVVRSYEQYF.